This T cell receptor (beta chain) originates from a study of blood T cells in healthy people across ages. Per sample, a minimum of 6 million PBMCs were isolated. V was shortened by 3 bases and J by 0 bases, with 11 bases between the two germline ends. This CDR3 spans 16 amino acids. Germline V gives CDR1 SEHNR, CDR2 FQNEAQ (reference sequence). Primed by a sample-barcoded 5' primer and a J-beta primer mix, a second PCR proceeded for about 6 to 11 cycles. One entry per CDR3 protein, called by TCRdb with MiXCR from the 5' RACE reads. The profile shows roughly 1,700,000 distinct CDR3 sequences, roughly 27% of them singletons. In this sample, this clonotype turned up a few times.

This chain uses TRBV7-9 with TRBJ2-2; D call uncertain. The sample was blood. This clonotype was sampled from a woman aged 25 to 39 in good health. Written as DNA, the CDR3 is TGTGCCAGCAGCTTCCGGCCCGGCCCGAACACCGGGGAGCTGTTTTTT. It codes for CASSFRPGPNTGELFF.